The clone carrying this TCR beta chain was recorded at least ten times. The antigen is unknown. Authors of the study amplified TCR beta CDR3 regions from RNA transcripts. TCR CDR3 regions were first amplified by RT-PCR with HTBI primers. TCRdb reprocessed the multiplex PCR reads via MiXCR and lists one record per CDR3 protein. The profile covers 500,000 to 800,000 distinct CDR3 sequences, with about 14% appearing a single time and 12% taken by the ten largest. The sample is drawn from a study of T cells in Graves' hyperthyroidism and ophthalmopathy. Findings of the study overall: Ophthalmopathy was separated from stable hyperthyroidism by a 13 V-J model.

The origin of this receptor is a woman between 45 and 65 years old with Graves' ophthalmopathy. Material: blood.

CDR3 loop: CASSLMRANEQFF. The DNA of the CDR3 is TGTGCCAGCAGCCTAATGCGGGCGAATGAGCAGTTCTTC. This chain links TRBV13 with TRBJ2-1; D is perhaps TRBD2 (5 bases). Trimming cost V 5 bases and J 7 bases, with 12 bases left between them. The length of the CDR3 is 13 residues. CDR1 PRHDT and CDR2 FYEKMQ come from the germline V gene (reference sequence).